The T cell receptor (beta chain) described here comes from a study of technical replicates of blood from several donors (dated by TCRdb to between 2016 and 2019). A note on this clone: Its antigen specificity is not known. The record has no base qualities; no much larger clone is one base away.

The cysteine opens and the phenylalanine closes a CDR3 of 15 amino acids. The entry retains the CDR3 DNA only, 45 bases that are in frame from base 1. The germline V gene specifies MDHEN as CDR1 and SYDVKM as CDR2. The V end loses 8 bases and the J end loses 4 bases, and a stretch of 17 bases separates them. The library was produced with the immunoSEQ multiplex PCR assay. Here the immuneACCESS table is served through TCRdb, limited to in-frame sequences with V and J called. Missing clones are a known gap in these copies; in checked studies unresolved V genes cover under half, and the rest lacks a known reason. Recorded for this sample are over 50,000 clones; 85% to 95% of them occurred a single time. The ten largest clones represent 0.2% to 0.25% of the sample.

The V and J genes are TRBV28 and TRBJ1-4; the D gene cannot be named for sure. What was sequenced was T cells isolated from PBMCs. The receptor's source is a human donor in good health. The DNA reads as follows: TGTGCCAGCCGATCCTATGGTTATCGTAATGAAAAACTGTTTTTT. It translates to CASRSYGYRNEKLFF.